Below, one T cell receptor beta chain is given with its context. The antigen is unknown. Healthy people donating bone marrow made up the donors. Trimming took off 7 bases at V and 0 bases at J, with 8 bases between the two ends. From germline, CDR1 is SGHNT and CDR2 YENEEA. The CDR3 sequence is 13 residues long. The sample comes from a study of cytomegalovirus exposure and HLA in healthy donors. Study-level information: Sequencing of 180 million or so T cells in an earlier analysis found approximately 120 million unique TCR beta sequences.

Study-wide findings and caveats: Later analysis placed DRB1 highest and HLA-C lowest in TCR association rates, which differed by HLA locus. A later analysis found most CMV-associated TCR beta chains apparently HLA-restricted.

60 Vbeta and 13 Jbeta primers were used in PCR. Generated by immunoSEQ multiplex PCR, the TCRdb table keeps only in-frame clones and is missing some. Of about 240,000 clones detected, over 75% appear once; the ten largest clones hold 0.4% to 0.6%. V is TRBV11-3 and J is TRBJ2-3, with D perhaps TRBD1 (5 bases). Sequencing was performed on PBMCs. This TCR came from a boy aged 10-17 years in good health and CMV-seronegative. CDR3 nucleotide sequence: TGTGCCAGCAACCAGGGAAGCACAGATACGCAGTATTTT. This translates into CASNQGSTDTQYF.